This T cell receptor beta chain comes out of a study of CD8 T cells in ankylosing spondylitis. Preparation of TCR beta libraries was done by quantitative 5'-RACE with molecular barcodes. TCRdb processed the 5' RACE reads anew with MiXCR; each CDR3 protein has one entry. The sample contains about 210,000 distinct CDR3 sequences, roughly 8% of which appear only once. This clonotype was seen many times. Its antigen is undetermined. Findings and limits, study-wide: Reportedly, matched ankylosing spondylitis synovial fluid was significantly enriched for disease-linked clones. Within ankylosing spondylitis blood, a TCR beta motif made up of under 10 highly homologous variants appeared to be characteristic.

V lost 6 bases, J lost 8 bases, and 14 bases stayed unmatched. The germline V gene encodes CDR1 DFQATT and CDR2 SNEGSKA (reference sequence). There are 16 residues in the CDR3. Input material: blood, either unsorted or a sorted T cell fraction (not recorded which). This clonotype was obtained from a female donor with ankylosing spondylitis or in good health (not recorded which). J is TRBJ2-1 and V is TRBV20-1, with 12 bases that match TRBD2. Written as DNA, the CDR3 is TGCAGTGCATACGGCAGCGGACTAGCGGGAAAGGATGAGCAGTTCTTC. Protein: CSAYGSGLAGKDEQFF.